These 20 T cell receptor beta chains originate from one sample sequenced in a study of tumor-infiltrating lymphocytes in primary liver carcinoma. The study extracted blood RNA from unsorted whole blood and also extracted germline DNA. Researchers generated TCR beta cDNA from approximately 450 ng of total RNA, relying on a constant-region primer. Construction of TCR beta libraries relied on three successive nested multiplex PCR rounds employing slightly modified ARM-PCR. It was with TRBV1-TRBV30 forward primers and a C-beta reverse primer that the first two PCR rounds were run, at roughly 9 cycles each. TCRdb reprocessed the multiplex PCR reads via MiXCR and lists one record per CDR3 protein. This table has about 320,000 distinct CDR3 sequences, approximately 54% appearing once. Sequencing was performed on peripheral blood. All receptors come from a woman aged 25 to 45 with primary liver carcinoma and hepatitis B virus infection.

This sequence joins TRBV6-2 or TRBV6-3 and TRBJ2-3; 7 nucleotides align to TRBD2. From germline, CDR1 is MNHEY and CDR2 SVGEGT. With V trimmed by 10 bases and J by 0 bases, 13 bases remained unmatched. The CDR3 is 16 amino acids. The CDR3 here is CATLKGWEGSTDTQYF. The DNA of the CDR3 is TGTGCCACCCTCAAAGGATGGGAGGGAAGCACAGATACGCAGTATTTT.

Comments on this clonotype: One junction end does not reproduce the germline sequence, and a read error may be involved. The chain employs TRBV7-9 and TRBJ2-5; TRBD1 matches at 8 bases. The CDR3 has 14 amino acids. Germline V CDR1 and CDR2: SEHNR, FQNEAQ (reference sequence). The DNA for the CDR3 is TGTGCCAGCAGAGATACAGGGGGGCTTTGGACCCAATACTTC. It is translated as CASRDTGGLWTQYF.

The chain couples TRBV2 to TRBJ1-3; D possibly corresponds to TRBD1 (5 bases). Trimming removed 5 bases from V and 0 bases from J, with 17 bases in between. This CDR3 contains 17 residues. Germline-derived CDR1 and CDR2 are SNHLY and FYNNEI. The CDR3 DNA is TGTGCCAGCAGTAAGAGGGGATCCCCTCTCTCTGGAAACACCATATATTTT. This codes for CASSKRGSPLSGNTIYF.

The chain combines TRBV24-1 with TRBJ2-7; D unclear. The CDR3 runs to 12 residues. CDR1 and CDR2 (germline): KGHDR, SFDVKD. V was pared by 4 bases and J by 5 bases, with 8 bases between. The CDR3 region is CATSDRTDEQYF. The DNA of the CDR3 is TGTGCCACCAGTGACCGCACCGACGAGCAGTACTTC.

The rearrangement links TRBV7-9 to TRBJ2-3; maybe TRBD2 (7 bases). V shed 8 bases and J shed 7 bases, with 19 bases lying between them. The CDR3 has 14 amino acids. Germline CDR1 reads SEHNR; CDR2 reads FQNEAQ (reference sequence). The CDR3 loop is CASSRGAEVYTQYF. For the CDR3, the DNA is TGTGCCAGCTCCCGGGGGGCGGAAGTATATACGCAGTATTTT.

The chain employs TRBV5-1 and TRBJ2-5, with 7 bases matching TRBD1. Germline lookup yields CDR1 SGHRS and CDR2 YFSETQ. V trimming: 0 bases; J trimming: 4 bases; junction bases outside the gene matches: 6. The CDR3 has 15 residues. The CDR3 DNA is TGCGCCAGCAGCTTGGGACAGGGAATGGCAGAGACCCAGTACTTC. It specifies CASSLGQGMAETQYF. The entire variable domain, with the rest obtained from reference TRBV5-1 and TRBJ2-5, is as follows: KAGVTQTPRYLIKTRGQQVTLSCSPISGHRSVSWYQQTPGQGLQFLFEYFSETQRNKGNFPGRFSGRQFSNSRSEMNVSTLELGDSALYLCASSLGQGMAETQYFGPGTRLLVL.

V usage is TRBV30 and J usage is TRBJ2-7; TRBD2 matches 7 bases. With V trimmed by 4 bases and J by 2 bases, 8 bases remained unmatched. The CDR3 loop spans 14 amino acids. The germline V gene has CDR1 GTSNPN and CDR2 SVGIG (reference sequence). The CDR3 reads CAWIYASGTYEQYF. The CDR3 bases are TGTGCCTGGATCTACGCTAGCGGAACCTACGAGCAGTACTTC.

J is TRBJ2-1 and V is TRBV7-2; TRBD2 matches 8 bases. CDR1 and CDR2 from the germline V gene are SGHTA and FQGNSA. The CDR3 spans 14 residues. V was pared by 1 base and J by 10 bases, with 6 bases of the junction left unmatched. This CDR3 reads CASSLEREFREQFF. DNA for the CDR3: TGTGCCAGCAGCTTAGAGCGGGAGTTCCGGGAGCAGTTCTTC.

The chain employs TRBV30 and TRBJ1-1; possible D gene TRBD1, 5 bases. Germline V gene lookup returns CDR1 GTSNPN and CDR2 SVGIG (reference sequence). The CDR3 runs to 13 residues. Trimming cost V 4 bases and J 1 base, with 10 bases left between them. CDR3 sequence reads: CAWTGQRNTEAFF. The CDR3 coding sequence is TGTGCCTGGACAGGACAAAGGAACACTGAAGCTTTCTTT. The full variable domain, with the rest looked up from reference TRBV30 and TRBJ1-1, is SQTIHQWPATLVQPVGSPLSLECTVEGTSNPNLYWYRQAAGRGLQLLFYSVGIGQISSEVPQNLSASRPQDRQFILSSKKLLLSDSGFYLCAWTGQRNTEAFFGQGTRLTVV.

About this clonotype: The conserved closing phenylalanine or tryptophan is absent in this CDR3, likely reflecting a read error. CDR3 nucleotides: TGTGTCTGTCGGATCGGGGGCGATGAGCAGTTCTTA. It translates to CVCRIGGDEQFL. The chain is built from TRBV11-2 and TRBJ2-1; D might be TRBD1 or TRBD2, each matching 6 bases. Germline CDR1 and CDR2: SGHAT and FQNNGV. The CDR3 has 12 residues.

On this clonotype: Germline is not matched at one junction end, which may reflect a read error. The V gene is TRBV14, the J gene TRBJ2-2; the D gene is possibly TRBD1 (6 bases). The CDR3 extends over 13 amino acids. From germline, CDR1 is SGHDN and CDR2 FVKESK. This chain's CDR3 is CVSSHTGPGELFF. In DNA form, the CDR3 reads TGTGTCAGCAGCCATACAGGGCCCGGGGAGCTGTTTTTT.

This sequence joins TRBV6-5 and TRBJ2-2; D may be TRBD2 (6 bases). Trimming removed 6 bases at V and 3 bases at J, with 32 bases between. Germline CDR1 reads MNHEY; CDR2 reads SVGAGI. The CDR3 is 21 amino acids. The CDR3 region has the DNA TGTGCCAGCAGGCGTACTCATAGTGGCCTCGGGAGCGATGACTACACCGGGGAGCTGTTTTTT. Its translation is CASRRTHSGLGSDDYTGELFF.

This clonotype was seen a single time. The germline gene is not matched at one end of the junction; a read error may be the cause. The gene calls are TRBV11-1 and TRBJ1-2; TRBD1 agrees at 10 bases. Germline CDR1 reads SGHAT; CDR2 reads FQDESV (reference sequence). CDR3 length: 16 residues. The CDR3 protein is CASGLDDRGPGYGYTF. CDR3 DNA: TGTGCCAGCGGCTTGGATGACAGGGGGCCTGGTTATGGCTACACCTTC.

This chain joins TRBV14 and TRBJ2-7; 7 bases match TRBD2. V lost 3 bases, J lost 4 bases, and 9 bases stayed unmatched. Germline V gene sequence: CDR1 SGHDN, CDR2 FVKESK. The CDR3 length is 15 residues. The CDR3 reads CASSQTIAGKYEQYF. CDR3 in DNA: TGTGCCAGCAGCCAGACCATAGCGGGTAAATACGAGCAGTACTTC.

This clonotype has a handful of counts. The CDR3 loop reads CASSQDLPGTGTENIQYF. CDR3 DNA sequence: TGCGCCAGCAGCCAAGACCTGCCCGGGACAGGGACCGAAAACATTCAGTACTTC. The chain has TRBV4-3 and TRBJ2-4; 9 bases align to TRBD1. Germline CDR1 is LGHNA and CDR2 is YSLEER. The V and J ends lost 0 bases and 5 bases, in that order; junction bases with no gene match: 11. The CDR3 loop spans 18 amino acids.

This chain uses TRBV6-6 with TRBJ1-2; D not certain. Germline values: CDR1 MNHNY, CDR2 SVGAGI (reference sequence). This CDR3 region has 14 residues. The V end lost 9 bases, the J end lost 6 bases, and 20 bases lay between the germline ends. The chain's CDR3 is CASRPREAGDGYTF. The CDR3 DNA reads TGTGCCAGTAGGCCTCGAGAGGCGGGCGATGGCTACACCTTC.

Concerning this clonotype: A read error is possible here, since a much larger clone lies one base away. CDR3 sequence reads: CGTPLGGLEQFF. In DNA, the CDR3 is TGCGGCACCCCCTTGGGGGGCCTTGAGCAGTTCTTC. The chain carries TRBV29-1 and TRBJ2-1; D could derive from TRBD1 or TRBD2 (6 bases each). Germline assignment: CDR1 SQVTM and CDR2 ANQGSEA. The CDR3 sequence is 12 residues long.

As for this clonotype: One base away lies a much larger clone, so this may be a sequencing read error. The chain links TRBV29-1 to TRBJ1-1; 7 bases are shared with TRBD1. CDR1 SQVTM and CDR2 ANQGSEA come from the germline V gene. This CDR3 is built from 13 residues. CDR3 amino acids: CSVGPTGFTGAFF. DNA of the CDR3: TGCAGCGTTGGCCCGACAGGGTTTACTGGAGCTTTCTTT.

Concerning this clonotype: One end of the junction does not line up with germline, which may come from a read error. This rearrangement joins TRBV12-3 or TRBV12-4 to TRBJ1-3; D is unclear. The CDR3 has 11 amino acids. The chain's CDR3 is CASSLGNTLYF. CDR3 nucleotides: TGTGCCAGCAGTTTGGGAAACACCTTATATTTT.

With respect to this clonotype: This clone may be a read error of a much larger clone one base away. In nucleotides, the CDR3 is TGCGCCAGCAGCCGAATACCTCGGGGCCCGAGGGTCGCAGATACGCAGTATTTT. It specifies CASSRIPRGPRVADTQYF. This rearrangement joins TRBV4-1 to TRBJ2-3; D assignment may be TRBD1 or TRBD2 (5 bases each). This CDR3 spans 18 amino acids. V was shortened by 4 bases and J by 4 bases, with 24 bases between the two germline ends. The germline CDR1 and CDR2 sequences are MGHRA and YSYEKL.